The 27 T cell receptor beta chains below come from one sample, sequenced in a study of cytomegalovirus exposure and HLA in healthy donors. The PCR ran on 60 Vbeta and 13 Jbeta primers. Repertoires were generated with immunoSEQ multiplex PCR, while TCRdb's copy carries only in-frame clones and drops some. This table has 140,000 to 150,000 clones, around 78% appearing once. The sample was PBMCs. The receptors originated from a woman aged 18-29 years in good health and CMV-seronegative.

For the CDR3, the DNA is TGCGCCAGCAGCCAAGACGCGGGGGGAATATACAATGAGCAGTTCTTC. This translates into CASSQDAGGIYNEQFF. J is TRBJ2-1 and V is TRBV4-3; TRBD2 aligns across 8 bases. CDR3 length equals 16 residues. The V segment lost 0 bases and the J segment 4 bases; nucleotides outside the gene matches: 5. Germline V CDR1 and CDR2: LGHNA, YSLEER.

The CDR3 sequence is CASSEHDEKLFF. In nucleotides, the CDR3 is TGTGCCAGCAGTGAACATGATGAAAAACTGTTTTTT. This rearrangement joins TRBV25-1 to TRBJ1-4; D remains ambiguous. Germline V lookup: CDR1 MGHDK, CDR2 SYGVNS. V was trimmed by 2 bases and J by 6 bases, leaving 4 bases between them. The CDR3 spans 12 residues.

This clone was seen a handful of times. The chain carries TRBV18 and TRBJ2-1, with D maybe TRBD2 (6 bases). The V end was cut by 2 bases, the J end by 10 bases, with 18 bases between. The CDR3 runs to 15 residues. CDR1 is KGHSH and CDR2 is LQKENI in the germline V gene. As DNA, the CDR3 is TGTGCCAGCTCACCAGCGGGACTGTCAGTTATCGAGCAGTTCTTC. Translating it yields CASSPAGLSVIEQFF.

This clone was counted between two and nine times. The gene calls are TRBV27 and TRBJ2-3, with a weak D call TRBD1 (6 bases). Germline V lookup: CDR1 MNHEY, CDR2 SMNVEV (reference sequence). CDR3 size: 14 residues. V lost 3 bases, J lost 0 bases, and 7 bases lay in between. The CDR3: CASSLTGSTDTQYF. CDR3 nucleotides: TGTGCCAGCAGTTTGACAGGAAGCACAGATACGCAGTATTTT.

The chain recombines TRBV10-1 with TRBJ2-3, with D tentatively TRBD2 (5 bases). The CDR3 extends over 15 amino acids. Germline values: CDR1 WNHNN, CDR2 SYGVQD (reference sequence). V lost 8 bases and J lost 6, with 21 bases in between. The CDR3 DNA reads as TGCGCCAGCGCCCGAGGACGGGAAATTGCGGATACGCAGTATTTT. The encoded protein is CASARGREIADTQYF.

In its sample, this clone was seen a few times. The chain employs TRBV9 and TRBJ2-2; the D gene is possibly TRBD1 (6 bases). The CDR3 runs 15 residues. Germline-derived CDR1 and CDR2 are SGDLS and YYNGEE. Trimming cost V 5 bases and J 0 bases, with 11 bases left between them. The CDR3 nucleotides are TGTGCCAGCAGTACCGGGACAACGAACACCGGGGAGCTGTTTTTT. This encodes CASSTGTTNTGELFF.

CDR3 region: CASSLGAGGSYEQYV. CDR3 sequence (DNA): TGTGCCAGCAGCCTAGGGGCAGGGGGCTCCTACGAGCAGTACGTC. V and J are TRBV7-8 and TRBJ2-7, with 7 bases fitting TRBD1. The germline gives CDR1 SGHVS, CDR2 FQNEAQ. Germline trimming cut 5 bases from V and 0 bases from J; bases unmatched to any gene: 7. The CDR3 has 15 amino acids.

The chain carries TRBV19 and TRBJ1-5; TRBD1 aligns across 9 bases. CDR1 is LNHDA and CDR2 is SQIVND in the germline V gene (reference sequence). The CDR3 is made up of 16 amino acids. Losses at the gene ends were 6 bases for V and 1 base for J; bases not matched to a gene: 7. Here the CDR3 reads CASRTTGGASNQPQHF. DNA for the CDR3: TGTGCCAGTAGGACAACAGGGGGCGCGAGCAATCAGCCCCAGCATTTT. Using reference TRBV19 and TRBJ1-5 for the parts outside the CDR3, the full variable domain is DGGITQSPKYLFRKEGQNVTLSCEQNLNHDAMYWYRQDPGQGLRLIYYSQIVNDFQKGDIAEGYSVSREKKESFPLTVTSAQKNPTAFYLCASRTTGGASNQPQHFGDGTRLSIL.

This chain joins TRBV4-1 and TRBJ1-2; possibly TRBD1 for D (6 bases). Trimming took 5 bases from V and 4 from J, leaving 14 bases between them. The germline V gene has CDR1 MGHRA and CDR2 YSYEKL. This CDR3 is built from 14 residues. This chain's CDR3 is CASSSPGTSYGYTF. In DNA form, the CDR3 reads TGCGCCAGCAGCTCACCCGGGACAAGCTATGGCTACACCTTC.

The rearrangement joins TRBV2 to TRBJ2-5, with 8 positions matching TRBD2. The V and J ends lost 2 bases and 5 bases, in that order; junction bases with no gene match: 13. CDR1 and CDR2 (germline): SNHLY, FYNNEI. CDR3 length: 17 amino acids. The CDR3 here is CASSESETGGPLETQYF. The CDR3 DNA follows: TGTGCCAGCAGTGAAAGTGAGACGGGGGGGCCCCTGGAGACCCAGTACTTC. The full variable domain, in which reference TRBV2 and TRBJ2-5 provide the parts outside the CDR3, is EPEVTQTPSHQVTQMGQEVILRCVPISNHLYFYWYRQILGQKVEFLVSFYNNEISEKSEIFDDQFSVERPDGSNFTLKIRSTKLEDSAMYFCASSESETGGPLETQYFGPGTRLLVL.

This clone was detected only a few times. The chain recombines TRBV12-5 with TRBJ1-2; 7 positions match TRBD1. Trimming removed 5 bases from V and 1 base from J; junction bases left unmatched: 7. Per germline, CDR1 LGHNT and CDR2 FRNRAP. The CDR3 extends over 15 amino acids. The CDR3 reads CASGPQGEYNYGYTF. In DNA form, the CDR3 reads TGTGCTAGTGGTCCCCAGGGGGAGTATAACTATGGCTACACCTTC. The full variable domain, in which reference TRBV12-5 and TRBJ1-2 provide the parts outside the CDR3, is DARVTQTPRHKVTEMGQEVTMRCQPILGHNTVFWYRQTMMQGLELLAYFRNRAPLDDSGMPKDRFSAEMPDATLATLKIQPSEPRDSAVYFCASGPQGEYNYGYTFGSGTRLTVV.

The rearrangement links TRBV19 to TRBJ1-2; TRBD1 matches 8 bases. V gave up 7 bases and J gave up 5 bases; unmatched junction bases: 9. Germline loops: CDR1 LNHDA, CDR2 SQIVND (reference sequence). This CDR3 contains 14 residues. The CDR3 spells CASTGDRGDYGYTF. The CDR3 DNA is TGTGCCAGTACCGGTGACAGGGGCGATTATGGCTACACCTTC. Complete variable domain (other parts from reference TRBV19 and TRBJ1-2): DGGITQSPKYLFRKEGQNVTLSCEQNLNHDAMYWYRQDPGQGLRLIYYSQIVNDFQKGDIAEGYSVSREKKESFPLTVTSAQKNPTAFYLCASTGDRGDYGYTFGSGTRLTVV.

The chain uses TRBV18 and TRBJ2-1; the match to TRBD2 covers 11 bases. Germline V gene lookup returns CDR1 KGHSH and CDR2 LQKENI. V shed 3 bases and J 5 bases; nucleotides not matched to a gene: 3. This CDR3 region has 15 residues. The CDR3 region has the DNA TGTGCCAGCTCACCGCCGGGACTAGCGGACAATGAGCAGTTCTTC. It is translated as CASSPPGLADNEQFF.

The chain carries TRBV28 and TRBJ1-5; 7 nucleotides match TRBD1. After removal of 4 bases from V and 3 bases from J, the junction contained 9 bases not matched to a gene. This CDR3 region has 16 residues. Per the germline V gene, CDR1 is MDHEN and CDR2 is SYDVKM. The CDR3 protein is CASSSPQTGFNQPQHF. CDR3 in DNA: TGTGCCAGCAGTTCCCCTCAGACAGGGTTCAATCAGCCCCAGCATTTT.

The chain couples TRBV6-1 to TRBJ2-1; 10 nucleotides align to TRBD1. Germline CDR1 MNHNS, CDR2 SASEGT. J lost 3 bases, V lost 2 bases, and 1 base had no gene match. The CDR3 loop spans 15 amino acids. CDR3 region: CASSERTGGYNEQFF. CDR3 DNA: TGTGCCAGCAGTGAAAGGACAGGGGGCTACAATGAGCAGTTCTTC.

This chain joins TRBV18 and TRBJ1-6; D is possibly TRBD1 (5 bases). V was trimmed by 0 bases and J by 10 bases, leaving 7 bases between them. Per the germline V gene, CDR1 is KGHSH and CDR2 is LQKENI. This CDR3 has 13 amino acids. The CDR3 region has the DNA TGTGCCAGCTCACCACCGCGGACATCACCCCTCCACTTT. Its protein product is CASSPPRTSPLHF.

For this clone: One junction end disagrees with the germline gene, perhaps due to a read error. The V and J genes are TRBV28 and TRBJ1-2; TRBD1 matches at 8 bases. CDR1 MDHEN and CDR2 SYDVKM come from the germline V gene. The length of the CDR3 is 14 residues. In DNA, the CDR3 is TGTGCTAGCAGTCCTGGACAGGGCGGGGGTGGCTACACCTTC. Residues: CASSPGQGGGGYTF.

The chain carries TRBV7-9 and TRBJ2-1; TRBD2 matches 10 bases. In germline, CDR1 is SEHNR, CDR2 FQNEAQ (reference sequence). V trimming: 5 bases; J trimming: 3 bases; junction bases outside the gene matches: 4. This CDR3 spans 15 amino acids. The CDR3 bases are TGTGCCAGCAGCCTCGGGACTAGCGACTACAATGAGCAGTTCTTC. Its protein is CASSLGTSDYNEQFF.

The chain carries TRBV7-3 and TRBJ1-1; the D is unclear. Deletions cut 2 bases from V and 1 base from J, with 5 bases between. There are 13 residues in the CDR3. Per the germline V gene, CDR1 is SGHTA and CDR2 is FQGTGA. CDR3 nucleotides: TGTGCCAGCAGCTTATCGTGGAACACTGAAGCTTTCTTT. Protein sequence: CASSLSWNTEAFF.

This clone occurred once. This chain links TRBV7-2 with TRBJ1-3; tentative D call: TRBD1 (6 bases). The CDR3 is 15 residues long. The ends were cut back, 5 bases at V and 4 bases at J, with 15 bases in the middle. Looked up from germline, CDR1 is SGHTA and CDR2 is FQGNSA. This CDR3 reads CASSIMTGPGNTIYF. The DNA for the CDR3 is TGTGCCAGCAGCATCATGACAGGCCCGGGAAACACCATATATTTT.

V is TRBV18 and J is TRBJ2-2; D is possibly TRBD1 (5 bases). Trimming pared 1 base from V and 1 base from J, leaving 7 bases between. The CDR3 extends over 15 amino acids. CDR1 KGHSH and CDR2 LQKENI come from the germline V gene. For the CDR3, the DNA is TGTGCCAGCTCACCACGACAGATGAACACCGGGGAGCTGTTTTTT. Translated: CASSPRQMNTGELFF.

This clone has only a few counts. The rearrangement joins TRBV5-4 to TRBJ2-3; TRBD2 is a possible D gene (5 bases). CDR3 length: 13 residues. CDR1 and CDR2 from the germline V gene are SGHNT and YYREEE (reference sequence). Trimming removed 4 bases from V and 6 bases from J, with 12 bases in between. CDR3 protein: CASSLRTGDTQYF. CDR3 sequence (DNA): TGTGCCAGCAGCCTAAGGACGGGGGATACGCAGTATTTT.

This sequence joins TRBV18 and TRBJ2-5; 8 bases fit TRBD2. Germline trimming cut 4 bases from V and 7 bases from J; bases unmatched to any gene: 5. Germline CDR1 KGHSH, CDR2 LQKENI. There are 13 residues in the CDR3. The CDR3 nucleotides are TGTGCCAGCTCACTCGGACTAGCCGGGACCCAGTACTTC. It codes for CASSLGLAGTQYF.

The genes are TRBV5-1 and TRBJ1-5, with D tentatively TRBD1 (5 bases). V was clipped by 3 bases and J by 4 bases, with 14 bases between them. This CDR3 is 15 amino acids long. CDR1 is SGHRS, CDR2 YFSETQ, per germline. The CDR3 protein is CASSSGLGGNQPQHF. The DNA for the CDR3 is TGCGCCAGCAGCTCGGGACTCGGGGGGAATCAGCCCCAGCATTTT.

This chain connects TRBV5-5 to TRBJ1-1; D gene unclear. The germline CDR1 and CDR2 sequences are SGHKS and YYEKEE (reference sequence). V was clipped by 0 bases and J by 1 base, with 4 bases between them. The CDR3 totals 13 residues. CDR3 sequence reads: CASSLVRNTEAFF. CDR3 in DNA: TGTGCCAGCAGCTTGGTCAGGAACACTGAAGCTTTCTTT.

This clone was found once. The genes are TRBV7-9 and TRBJ2-5; 12 positions agree with TRBD2. Germline CDR1 reads SEHNR; CDR2 reads FQNEAQ (reference sequence). This CDR3 is 16 amino acids long. Trimming cost V 2 bases and J 4 bases; bases outside gene matches: 5. This CDR3 reads CASSLKLAGGRETQYF. The CDR3 region has the DNA TGTGCCAGCAGCTTAAAGCTAGCGGGGGGGCGAGAGACCCAGTACTTC. Complete variable domain (other parts from reference TRBV7-9 and TRBJ2-5): DTGVSQNPRHKITKRGQNVTFRCDPISEHNRLYWYRQTLGQGPEFLTYFQNEAQLEKSRLLSDRFSAERPKGSFSTLEIQRTEQGDSAMYLCASSLKLAGGRETQYFGPGTRLLVL.

The rearrangement uses TRBV7-2 and TRBJ2-5; 11 bases fit TRBD1. CDR1 and CDR2 (germline): SGHTA, FQGNSA. This CDR3 is built from 13 residues. The CDR3 coding sequence is TGTGCATGGGGGACAGGGGGGCGAGAGACCCAGTACTTC. Translating it yields CAWGTGGRETQYF.